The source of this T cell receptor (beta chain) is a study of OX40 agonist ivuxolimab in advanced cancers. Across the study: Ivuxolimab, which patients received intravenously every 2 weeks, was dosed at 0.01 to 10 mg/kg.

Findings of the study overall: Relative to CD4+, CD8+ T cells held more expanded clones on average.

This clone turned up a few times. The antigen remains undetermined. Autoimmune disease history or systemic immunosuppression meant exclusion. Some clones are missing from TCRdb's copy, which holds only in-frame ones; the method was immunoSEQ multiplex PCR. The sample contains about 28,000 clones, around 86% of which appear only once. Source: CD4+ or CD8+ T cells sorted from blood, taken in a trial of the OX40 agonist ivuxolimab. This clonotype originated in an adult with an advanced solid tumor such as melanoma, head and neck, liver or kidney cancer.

The CDR3 DNA reads as TGTGCCAGCAGGGCACAGGGTGGCAATCAGCCCCAGCATTTT. Translating gives CASRAQGGNQPQHF. J is TRBJ1-5 and V is TRBV6-1, with TRBD1 as a possible D gene (6 bases). Trimming shortened V by 6 bases and J by 2 bases, and 11 bases separated the two germline ends. The CDR3 sequence is 14 residues long. Looked up from germline, CDR1 is MNHNS and CDR2 is SASEGT.